These 2 T cell receptor beta chains were sequenced from one sample in a study of radiation and T cells in renal cell carcinoma. Indicated time point: baseline pretreatment blood. This sample's treatment: 15 Gy SBRT to primary tumor, nephrectomy 4 weeks later. Sequenced by immunoSEQ multiplex PCR; TCRdb stores in-frame clones only, minus some. The table has 150,000 or so clones, 88% seen once. Sequenced here: blood, sampled from a patient whose treatment included radiotherapy and nephrectomy. Every receptor here comes from a woman in her 70s with renal cell carcinoma.

The chain links TRBV2 to TRBJ2-1; D tentatively fits TRBD1 or TRBD2 (5 bases each). The germline V gene has CDR1 SNHLY and CDR2 FYNNEI. With 4 bases removed from V and 5 bases from J, the gap between germline ends came to 12 bases. This CDR3 is built from 14 residues. CDR3 DNA: TGTGCCAGCAGTGTACAAGGGACGGACAATGAGCAGTTCTTC. It codes for CASSVQGTDNEQFF.

The chain couples TRBV5-1 to TRBJ2-1; D might be TRBD2 (7 bases). V dropped 2 bases and J dropped 6 bases, with 15 bases sitting between them. The CDR3 loop spans 15 amino acids. CDR1 is SGHRS, CDR2 YFSETQ, per germline. CDR3: CASSFVRGRFNEQFF. DNA of the CDR3: TGCGCCAGCAGCTTTGTGCGGGGGCGGTTCAATGAGCAGTTCTTC.